The T cell receptor (beta chain) described here comes from a study of blood T cell repertoires in COVID-19. Seattle researchers signed up patients amid active infection and tracked them longitudinally. Using immunoSEQ multiplex PCR, the repertoire was profiled, and TCRdb retains in-frame clones only, with some absent. The sample shows hundreds of thousands of clones, 81% of them seen only once. Germline trimming cut 5 bases from V and 0 bases from J; bases unmatched to any gene: 9. Germline CDR1 and CDR2: MNHEY and SVGEGT. This CDR3 comprises 16 residues. The clonotype comes from a woman aged 80 or over with COVID-19, enrolled during active disease. The chain employs TRBV6-2 or TRBV6-3 and TRBJ1-2; TRBD1 matches at 7 bases. The sample was peripheral blood. CDR3 region: CASSLTRQGPNYGYTF. Written as DNA, the CDR3 is TGTGCCAGCAGTCTTACCAGACAGGGACCTAACTATGGCTACACCTTC.